This paragraph reports one TCR beta chain. CDR3 size: 15 residues. Germline V lookup: CDR1 MNHEY, CDR2 SMNVEV (reference sequence). V dropped 5 bases and J dropped 7; count of bases not matched to a gene: 8. This sample is part of a study of shared T cell receptors in the human thymus. The protocol was immunoSEQ multiplex PCR, while the TCRdb copy is restricted to in-frame clones and leaves out a portion. This sample carries roughly 700,000 clones, 70% to 90% of them seen once, and the ten largest clones take 0.01%. The data also belong to a second study, concerning human thymus T cells. As reported in that work: Donor material was obtained from healthy Finnish infants undergoing corrective surgery for congenital heart defects. Corrective heart surgery yielded resections, and these provided the thymus tissue. It looked as if thymic and blood repertoires used V and J genes in a biased way. Related studies found that unrelated individuals share highly overlapping thymic repertoires.

This TCR was recovered from a boy younger than two with a congenital heart defect. The chain couples TRBV27 to TRBJ2-1; the match to TRBD2 covers 10 bases. Sequencing was carried out using thymocytes. The CDR3 DNA sequence: TGTGCCAGCAGTCCCGAGCGGGAGGGGCGAAATGAGCAGTTCTTC. Translation: CASSPEREGRNEQFF.